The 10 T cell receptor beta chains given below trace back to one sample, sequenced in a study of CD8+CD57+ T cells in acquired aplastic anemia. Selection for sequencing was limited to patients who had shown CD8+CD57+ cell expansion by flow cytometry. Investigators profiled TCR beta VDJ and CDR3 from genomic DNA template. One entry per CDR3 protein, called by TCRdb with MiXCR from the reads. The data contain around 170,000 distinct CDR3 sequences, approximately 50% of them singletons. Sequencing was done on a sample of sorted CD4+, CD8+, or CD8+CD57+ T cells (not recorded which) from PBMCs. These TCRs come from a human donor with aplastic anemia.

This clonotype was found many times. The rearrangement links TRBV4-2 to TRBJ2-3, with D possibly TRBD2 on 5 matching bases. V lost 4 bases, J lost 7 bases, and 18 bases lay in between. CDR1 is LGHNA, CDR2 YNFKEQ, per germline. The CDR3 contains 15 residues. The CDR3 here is CASSPVGEGGNTQYF. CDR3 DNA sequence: TGTGCCAGCAGCCCCGTTGGTGAGGGTGGGAATACGCAGTATTTT.

Here the CDR3 reads CAISDTGGSSEEQYF. For the CDR3, the DNA is TGTGCCATCAGTGACACGGGGGGAAGTTCCGAAGAGCAGTACTTC. This chain links TRBV10-3 with TRBJ2-7; 7 bases agree with TRBD2. The germline CDR1 and CDR2 sequences are ENHRY and SYGVKD. The CDR3 runs 15 residues. Trimming cost V 3 bases and J 7 bases; bases outside gene matches: 12.

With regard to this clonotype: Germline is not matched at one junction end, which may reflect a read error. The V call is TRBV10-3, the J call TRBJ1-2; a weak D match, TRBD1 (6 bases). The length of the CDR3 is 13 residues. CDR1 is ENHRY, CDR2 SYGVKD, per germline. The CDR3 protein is CATFMDSLYDYTF. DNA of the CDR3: TGTGCCACCTTTATGGACAGCCTCTATGACTACACCTTC.

Written as DNA, the CDR3 is TGTGCCACCGCTTCCAGGGCCTACGAGCAGTACTTC. Its translation is CATASRAYEQYF. This chain uses TRBV15 with TRBJ2-7; tentative D call: TRBD1 (5 bases). Trimming stripped 8 bases from V and 2 bases from J, with 10 bases between. CDR1 is LNHNV, CDR2 YYDKDF, per germline (reference sequence). The CDR3 has 12 residues.

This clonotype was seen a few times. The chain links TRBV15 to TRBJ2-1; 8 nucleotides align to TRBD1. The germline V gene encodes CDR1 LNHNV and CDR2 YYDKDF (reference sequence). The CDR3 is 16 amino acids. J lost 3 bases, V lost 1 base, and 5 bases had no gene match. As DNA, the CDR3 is TGTGCCACCAGCAGAGTTTCAGGGGGCGGCTACAATGAGCAGTTCTTC. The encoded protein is CATSRVSGGGYNEQFF.

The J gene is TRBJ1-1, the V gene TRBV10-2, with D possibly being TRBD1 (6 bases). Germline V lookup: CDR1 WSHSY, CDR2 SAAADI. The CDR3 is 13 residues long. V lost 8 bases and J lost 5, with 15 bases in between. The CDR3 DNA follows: TGCGCCAGCCTAATGGACAGTTGGACTGAAGCTTTCTTT. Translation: CASLMDSWTEAFF.

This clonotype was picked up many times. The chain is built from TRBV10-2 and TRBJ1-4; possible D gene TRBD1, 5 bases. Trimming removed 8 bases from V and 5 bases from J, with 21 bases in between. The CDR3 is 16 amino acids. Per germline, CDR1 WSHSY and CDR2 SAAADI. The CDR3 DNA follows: TGCGCCAGCGCGGCCGGCCTGGGACGGAGCAATGAAAAACTGTTTTTT. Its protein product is CASAAGLGRSNEKLFF.

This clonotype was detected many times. CDR3 sequence (DNA): TGTGCCAGCAGCGTGACTAGCATCACAGATACGCAGTATTTT. Translation: CASSVTSITDTQYF. The rearrangement joins TRBV9 to TRBJ2-3; 7 nucleotides agree with TRBD2. CDR3 length: 14 residues. Unmatched junction bases numbered 2, after V lost 2 bases and J lost 2 bases. Germline values: CDR1 SGDLS, CDR2 YYNGEE.

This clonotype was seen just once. The chain's CDR3 is CASSHTTGSTYEQYF. The CDR3 region has the DNA TGCGCCAGCAGCCACACGACAGGGAGCACCTACGAGCAGTACTTC. V and J are TRBV4-3 and TRBJ2-7; TRBD1 agrees at 7 bases. The CDR3 is 15 amino acids. The germline V gene encodes CDR1 LGHNA and CDR2 YSLEER. V was pared by 3 bases and J by 2 bases, with 7 bases of the junction left unmatched.

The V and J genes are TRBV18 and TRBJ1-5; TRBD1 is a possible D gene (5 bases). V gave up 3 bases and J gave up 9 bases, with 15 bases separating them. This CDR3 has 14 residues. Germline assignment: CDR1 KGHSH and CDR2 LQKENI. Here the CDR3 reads CASSPRGFSVPQHF. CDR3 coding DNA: TGTGCCAGCTCACCCCGGGGGTTCTCCGTGCCCCAGCATTTT.